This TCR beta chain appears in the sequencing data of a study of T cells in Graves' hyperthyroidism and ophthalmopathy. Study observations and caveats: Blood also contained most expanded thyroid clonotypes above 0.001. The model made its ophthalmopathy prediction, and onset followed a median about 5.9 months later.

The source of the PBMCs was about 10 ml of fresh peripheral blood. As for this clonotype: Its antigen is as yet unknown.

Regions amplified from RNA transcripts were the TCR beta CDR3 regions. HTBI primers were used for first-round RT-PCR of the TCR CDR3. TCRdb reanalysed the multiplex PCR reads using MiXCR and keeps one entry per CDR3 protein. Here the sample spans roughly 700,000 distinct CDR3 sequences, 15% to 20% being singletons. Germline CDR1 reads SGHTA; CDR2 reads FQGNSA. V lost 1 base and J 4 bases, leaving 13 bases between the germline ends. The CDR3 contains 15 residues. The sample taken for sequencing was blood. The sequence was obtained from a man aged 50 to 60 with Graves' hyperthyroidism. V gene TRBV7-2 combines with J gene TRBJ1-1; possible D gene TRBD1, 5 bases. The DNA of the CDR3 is TGTGCCAGCAGCTTAGGTTTCGGGGGGGTCACTGAAGCTTTCTTT. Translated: CASSLGFGGVTEAFF.